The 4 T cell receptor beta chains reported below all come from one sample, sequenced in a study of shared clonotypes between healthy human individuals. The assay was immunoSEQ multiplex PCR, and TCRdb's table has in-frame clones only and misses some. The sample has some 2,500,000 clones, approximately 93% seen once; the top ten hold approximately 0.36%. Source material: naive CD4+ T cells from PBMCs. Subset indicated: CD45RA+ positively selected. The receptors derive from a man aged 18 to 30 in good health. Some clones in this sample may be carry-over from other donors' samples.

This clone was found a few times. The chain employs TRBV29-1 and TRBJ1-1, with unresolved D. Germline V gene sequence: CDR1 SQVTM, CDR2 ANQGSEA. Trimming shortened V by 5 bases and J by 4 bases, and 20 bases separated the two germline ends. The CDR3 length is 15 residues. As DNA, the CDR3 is TGCAGCGTTTGTCCGATGGGAGGCGGTGGCACTGAAGCTTTCTTT. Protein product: CSVCPMGGGGTEAFF.

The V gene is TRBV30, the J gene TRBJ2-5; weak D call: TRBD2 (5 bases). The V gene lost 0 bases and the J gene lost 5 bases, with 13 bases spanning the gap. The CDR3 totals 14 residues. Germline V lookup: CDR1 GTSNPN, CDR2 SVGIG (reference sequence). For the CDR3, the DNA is TGTGCCTGGAGTGTAAGGACTCGGGGTGAGACCCAGTACTTC. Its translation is CAWSVRTRGETQYF.

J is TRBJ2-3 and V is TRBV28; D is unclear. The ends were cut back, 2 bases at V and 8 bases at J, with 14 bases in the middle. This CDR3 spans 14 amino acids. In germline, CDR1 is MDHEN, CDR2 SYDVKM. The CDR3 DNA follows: TGTGCCAGCAGTTTAGGGTCACCGGTAACTACGCAGTATTTT. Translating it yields CASSLGSPVTTQYF.

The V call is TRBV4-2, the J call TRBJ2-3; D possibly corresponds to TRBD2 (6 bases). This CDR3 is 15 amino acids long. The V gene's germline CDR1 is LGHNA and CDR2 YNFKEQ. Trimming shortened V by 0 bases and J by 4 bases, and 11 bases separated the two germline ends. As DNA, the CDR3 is TGTGCCAGCAGCCAAGAGCGACTAGGCGCAGATACGCAGTATTTT. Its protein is CASSQERLGADTQYF.